The clone carrying this T cell receptor beta chain was seen many times. Its antigen is not known. This sample was included in a study of regulatory T cells in long-lasting Graves disease. Building the TCR beta libraries relied on iRepertoire HTBI primers, and CDR3 regions underwent Arm-PCR. TCRdb re-called the multiplex PCR reads through MiXCR, storing one row per CDR3 protein. This table holds about 400,000 distinct CDR3 sequences, about a fifth found once. The trim removed 6 bases at V and 0 bases at J, leaving 8 bases unmatched. Germline CDR1 reads MDHEN; CDR2 reads SYDVKM. The CDR3 totals 16 residues. Documented time point: persistent/refractory GD, antithyroid drugs over 5 years with positive TRAb. With RNA extracted from PBMCs as input, the TCR library was made. Graves' disease diagnoses followed American Thyroid Association guidelines. Whole-study findings and limits: Tissue studied was limited to peripheral blood, excluding thyroid tissue. Possibly, too few samples lowered accuracy. Persistent cases favored TRBV28, TRBJ1-2 and TRBJ2-5.

The chain carries TRBV28 and TRBJ1-3; TRBD1 agrees at 7 bases. This sequence was found in a female donor with Graves disease. This specimen consisted of peripheral blood mononuclear cells (PBMCs), obtained when the disease was refractory, from a patient treated with antithyroid drugs. The CDR3, as DNA: TGTGCCAGCAGCTCCGGGACAGCCTTCTCTGGAAACACCATATATTTT. Translation: CASSSGTAFSGNTIYF.